This T cell receptor beta chain was obtained from a study of blood T cell repertoires in COVID-19. Assay: immunoSEQ multiplex PCR; the TCRdb copy retains only in-frame clones and omits some. This table holds about 83,000 clones, about 87% found once. The V and J ends lost 5 bases and 4 bases, in that order; junction bases with no gene match: 3. This CDR3 has 15 amino acids. Germline-derived CDR1 and CDR2 are SSHAT and FNYEAQ (reference sequence). The source is an older man with active or convalescent COVID-19. Specimen: peripheral blood. The rearrangement links TRBV7-7 to TRBJ2-2, with TRBD2 matching 11 bases. The CDR3 protein is CASSLGTSGTGELFF. CDR3 nucleotide sequence: TGTGCCAGCAGCCTCGGGACTAGCGGCACCGGGGAGCTGTTTTTT.